The T cell receptor (beta chain) under discussion was sequenced for a study of cytomegalovirus exposure and HLA in healthy donors. A multiplex PCR was run with 60 Vbeta primers and 13 Jbeta primers. Sequenced by immunoSEQ multiplex PCR; TCRdb stores in-frame clones only, minus some. The sample consists of under 250,000 clones, approximately 85% of them appearing once. Each donor was healthy, and each was a bone marrow donor. Germline CDR1 reads SGDLS; CDR2 reads YYNGEE. Both ends counted, the CDR3 spans 14 residues. This clone was seen a few times. As yet, its antigen is unknown. The DNA is left out, because the CDR3 cannot be placed on it with certainty; the CDR3 is given as TCRdb lists it. Regarding the study as a whole: Likely technical artifact: a cluster of highly shared sequence variants. The study put 150 to 200 TCR beta chains on its list as cytomegalovirus-associated. An Asian-associated ancestry cluster reportedly showed fewer N-insertions than the roughly 700-donor mean in a later analysis.

This receptor was identified in a girl between 2 and 10 years old in good health and CMV-seronegative. The J gene is TRBJ2-7, the V gene TRBV9; no check of the table's D call, TRBD1, against the DNA was made. Input material: PBMCs. This CDR3 reads CASSPPGAPLWQYF.